Here is one TCR beta chain with its context. This sample is drawn from a study of technical replicates of blood from a handful of donors. Germline-derived CDR1 and CDR2 are MNHEY and SVGAGI. V shed 5 bases and J 7 bases; nucleotides not matched to a gene: 4. The CDR3 is 14 amino acids. This table comes from immunoSEQ multiplex PCR, and its TCRdb copy is limited to in-frame clones, with some not included. The sample lists roughly 100,000 clones; almost 97% were seen once. The sequenced sample was T cells isolated from PBMCs. This clonotype originated in a human donor in good health. V usage is TRBV6-5 and J usage is TRBJ1-4; 10 bases align to TRBD1. The CDR3 is CASSRQGAVEKLFF. The CDR3 DNA is TGTGCCAGCAGTCGACAGGGGGCTGTTGAAAAACTGTTTTTT.